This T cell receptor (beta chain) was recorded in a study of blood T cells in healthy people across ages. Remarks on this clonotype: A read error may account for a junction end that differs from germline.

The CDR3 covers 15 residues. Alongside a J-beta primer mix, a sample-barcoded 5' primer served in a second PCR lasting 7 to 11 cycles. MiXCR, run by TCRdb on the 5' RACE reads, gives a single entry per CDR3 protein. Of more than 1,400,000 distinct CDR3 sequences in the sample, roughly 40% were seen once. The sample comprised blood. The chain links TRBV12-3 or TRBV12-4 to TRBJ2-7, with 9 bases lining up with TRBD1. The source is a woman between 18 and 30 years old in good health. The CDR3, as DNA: TGTGCCGGCAGCACCACAGGGGGCGCTTTCCACGAGCAGTACTTC. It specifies CAGSTTGGAFHEQYF.